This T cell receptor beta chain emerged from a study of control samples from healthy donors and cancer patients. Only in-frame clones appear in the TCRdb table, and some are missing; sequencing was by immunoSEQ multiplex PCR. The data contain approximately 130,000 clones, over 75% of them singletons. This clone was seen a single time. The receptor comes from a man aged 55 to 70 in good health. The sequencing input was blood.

This CDR3 is CASSSRLGFSGNTIYF. Written as DNA, the CDR3 is TGTGCCAGCAGCTCCCGTCTTGGTTTCTCTGGAAACACCATATATTTT. V usage is TRBV11-2 and J usage is TRBJ1-3; D not resolved. The germline CDR1 and CDR2 sequences are SGHAT and FQNNGV. CDR3 length: 16 amino acids. The V end lost 4 bases, the J end lost 0 bases, and 13 bases lay between the germline ends.